This entry lists 14 T cell receptor beta chains sequenced from one sample in a study of vaccination effects on CD4 cells after COVID-19 (dated by TCRdb to the early 2020s). Library prep was done by the immunoSEQ multiplex PCR assay. What TCRdb holds here is the immuneACCESS table cut down to in-frame rearrangements. Part of the clones is not present; checked against another copy, under half of the missing clones reflect an unresolved V gene, and the others are unexplained. Across this sample there are tens of thousands of clones, with around 69% seen only once. The ten top clones hold around 2.8% of the sample. To identify antigen-specific CD4+ T cell clonotypes by their expansion, the ViraFEST assay first stimulated PBMC with viral peptide pools and then applied TCR sequencing. After less than 13 days of culture, CD4+ T cells were isolated with the EasySep CD4+ T cell isolation kit. Healthy vaccine recipients had no prior SARS-CoV-2 infection, confirmed by negative nucleocapsid antibodies before and after vaccination.

These receptors have no identified antigens. Sequenced material: CD4+ T cells from PBMCs cultured with HCoV-NL63 spike peptides, taken before COVID-19 vaccination. The cell subset or site label on this specimen signifies: HCoV-NL63 spike overlapping peptide pool stimulation. The receptors were sampled from a human donor who received a COVID-19 vaccine.

This clone has more than one count but fewer than ten. The CDR3 protein is CASSLLGLGNQPQHF. In nucleotides, the CDR3 is TGCGCCAGCAGCCTGTTGGGACTCGGCAATCAGCCCCAGCATTTT. The chain is built from TRBV5-1 and TRBJ1-5, with a possible D match to TRBD1 (5 bases). Germline lookup yields CDR1 SGHRS and CDR2 YFSETQ. The CDR3 contains 15 residues. Between the trimmed V and J ends, which lost 4 bases and 2 bases, there was a span of 13 bases.

The chain combines TRBV9 with TRBJ1-1, with 10 bases matching TRBD1. The CDR3 spans 15 residues. The junction had 3 bases not matched to a gene; V was cut back by 3 bases and J by 1 base. Germline loops: CDR1 SGDLS, CDR2 YYNGEE. The CDR3 coding sequence is TGTGCCAGCAGCGCCCGACAGGGGGCGAACACTGAAGCTTTCTTT. This sequence encodes CASSARQGANTEAFF. The full variable domain, with the rest looked up from reference TRBV9 and TRBJ1-1, is DSGVTQTPKHLITATGQRVTLRCSPRSGDLSVYWYQQSLDQGLQFLIQYYNGEERAKGNILERFSAQQFPDLHSELNLSSLELGDSALYFCASSARQGANTEAFFGQGTRLTVV.

The chain combines TRBV9 with TRBJ2-2; TRBD1 aligns across 7 bases. Unmatched junction bases numbered 5, after V lost 3 bases and J lost 0 bases. Germline loops: CDR1 SGDLS, CDR2 YYNGEE. CDR3 length equals 16 residues. The CDR3 DNA sequence: TGTGCCAGCAGCGAGTCCGGGACAGCGAACACCGGGGAGCTGTTTTTT. Translated, it gives CASSESGTANTGELFF.

This clone came up a few times. V is TRBV18 and J is TRBJ2-6; D is unresolved. The V end was cut by 0 bases, the J end by 2 bases, with 8 bases between. In germline, CDR1 is KGHSH, CDR2 LQKENI. CDR3 length equals 16 residues. The CDR3 DNA reads TGTGCCAGCTCACCACCCGGACGTACTGGGGCCAACGTCCTGACTTTC. Protein: CASSPPGRTGANVLTF.

The sample holds one count of this clone. The chain uses TRBV7-2 and TRBJ2-3; possible D gene TRBD2, 6 bases. This CDR3 is built from 16 residues. The germline CDR1 and CDR2 sequences are SGHTA and FQGNSA. V was shortened by 2 bases and J by 6 bases, with 18 bases between the two germline ends. The CDR3 DNA reads as TGTGCCAGCAGCTTACGTTGGGGCGGGGTAATTGATACGCAGTATTTT. Protein product: CASSLRWGGVIDTQYF.

The rearrangement uses TRBV5-1 and TRBJ2-7, with 8 bases lining up with TRBD1. The J segment lost 4 bases and the V segment lost 4 bases, leaving 10 bases of the junction unmatched. Germline-derived CDR1 and CDR2 are SGHRS and YFSETQ. The CDR3 has 15 amino acids. For the CDR3, the DNA is TGCGCCAGCAGCCCGGGCCCCCAGGGGGCATACGAGCAGTACGTC. Its translation is CASSPGPQGAYEQYV.

The chain links TRBV6-6 to TRBJ1-2; 7 nucleotides align to TRBD1. CDR1 and CDR2 (germline): MNHNY, SVGAGI (reference sequence). The CDR3 runs 15 residues. Germline trimming cut 7 bases from V and 0 bases from J; bases unmatched to any gene: 8. CDR3 coding DNA: TGTGCCAGCACCGCAGGGGGTACCCCTAACTATGGCTACACCTTC. Its protein product is CASTAGGTPNYGYTF.

As to this clone: At the DNA level, this CDR3 is encoded by other sequences in the same sample as well. The V call is TRBV6-5, the J call TRBJ1-1; 9 bases match TRBD1. CDR1 is MNHEY and CDR2 is SVGAGI in the germline V gene. V lost 0 bases, J lost 5 bases, and 4 bases stayed unmatched. The CDR3 extends over 15 amino acids. CDR3 residues: CASSYSTGGGTEAFF. DNA for the CDR3: TGTGCCAGCAGTTACTCAACAGGGGGCGGGACTGAAGCTTTCTTT.

This clone has just one count. The chain links TRBV7-2 to TRBJ2-7; a possible D gene is TRBD2 (5 bases). The CDR3 contains 13 residues. V was trimmed by 5 bases and J by 7 bases, leaving 15 bases between them. CDR1 is SGHTA, CDR2 FQGNSA, per germline. The CDR3 DNA is TGTGCCAGCAGCAAATCCGCCCGGGAAGAGCAGTACGTC. It encodes CASSKSAREEQYV.

The sample holds a few counts of this clone. The CDR3 coding sequence is TGTGCCAGCAGTGCAACGGTTAGTACGCAGTATTTT. Translating gives CASSATVSTQYF. The chain has TRBV2 and TRBJ2-3; no reliable D call. The V end lost 4 bases, the J end lost 8 bases, and 10 bases lay between the germline ends. The CDR3 consists of 12 residues. Per the germline V gene, CDR1 is SNHLY and CDR2 is FYNNEI.

This clone was recorded once. The chain combines TRBV5-1 with TRBJ2-1; TRBD2 agrees at 12 bases. Germline CDR1 and CDR2: SGHRS and YFSETQ. V lost 4 bases to trimming and J lost 0 bases; unmatched junction nucleotides: 5. This CDR3 is built from 17 residues. CDR3 protein: CASSVLAGGSSYNEQFF. CDR3 nucleotide sequence: TGCGCCAGCAGCGTCCTAGCGGGGGGGAGCTCCTACAATGAGCAGTTCTTC.

J is TRBJ2-1 and V is TRBV18; the match to TRBD1 covers 10 bases. V trimming: 0 bases; J trimming: 3 bases; junction bases outside the gene matches: 5. Germline V lookup: CDR1 KGHSH, CDR2 LQKENI. This CDR3 contains 17 residues. CDR3 sequence (DNA): TGTGCCAGCTCACCACCGGGACAGGGGCCGATCTACAATGAGCAGTTCTTC. Amino acid sequence: CASSPPGQGPIYNEQFF.

This clone has only one observation. The chain employs TRBV5-1 and TRBJ2-1; a possible D gene is TRBD2 (6 bases). Per the germline V gene, CDR1 is SGHRS and CDR2 is YFSETQ. The CDR3 spans 15 residues. V was cut by 1 base and J by 5 bases, with 13 bases left in between. CDR3 DNA sequence: TGCGCCAGCAGCTTGAGGGCGGGGACCGACAATGAGCAGTTCTTC. Amino acids: CASSLRAGTDNEQFF. The complete variable domain, with remaining parts taken from reference TRBV5-1 and TRBJ2-1, reads KAGVTQTPRYLIKTRGQQVTLSCSPISGHRSVSWYQQTPGQGLQFLFEYFSETQRNKGNFPGRFSGRQFSNSRSEMNVSTLELGDSALYLCASSLRAGTDNEQFFGPGTRLTVL.

The CDR3 sequence: CAISEGAKAVEQFF. The CDR3 DNA reads TGTGCCATCAGTGAGGGGGCTAAGGCCGTTGAGCAGTTCTTC. The V gene is TRBV10-3, the J gene TRBJ2-1; the D gene is possibly TRBD1 (5 bases). Trimming cost V 2 bases and J 9 bases, with 14 bases left between them. The CDR3 runs to 14 residues. From germline, CDR1 is ENHRY and CDR2 SYGVKD.